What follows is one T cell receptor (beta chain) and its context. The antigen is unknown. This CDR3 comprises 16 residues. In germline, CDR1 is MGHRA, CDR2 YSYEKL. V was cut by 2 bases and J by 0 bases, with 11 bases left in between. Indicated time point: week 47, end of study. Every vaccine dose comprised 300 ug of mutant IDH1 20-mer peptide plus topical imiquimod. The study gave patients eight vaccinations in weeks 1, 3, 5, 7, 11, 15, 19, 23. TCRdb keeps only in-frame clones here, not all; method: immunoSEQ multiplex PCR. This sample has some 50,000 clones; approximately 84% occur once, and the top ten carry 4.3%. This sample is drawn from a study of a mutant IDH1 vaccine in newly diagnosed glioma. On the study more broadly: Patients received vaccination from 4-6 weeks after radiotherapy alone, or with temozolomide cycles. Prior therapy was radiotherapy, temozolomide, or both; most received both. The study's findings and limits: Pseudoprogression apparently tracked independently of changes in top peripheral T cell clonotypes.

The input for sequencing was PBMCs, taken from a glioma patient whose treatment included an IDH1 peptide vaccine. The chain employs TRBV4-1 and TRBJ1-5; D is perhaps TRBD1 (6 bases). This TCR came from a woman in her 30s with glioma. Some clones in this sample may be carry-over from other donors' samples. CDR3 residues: CASSQSLGASNQPQHF. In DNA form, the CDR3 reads TGCGCCAGCAGCCAATCACTGGGGGCTAGCAATCAGCCCCAGCATTTT.